The sample holds a few counts of the clone carrying this T cell receptor (beta chain). Its antigen is as yet unknown. The investigators reverse transcribed all of the isolated RNA, so they sequenced expressed TCRB transcripts. Libraries were prepared by immunoSEQ multiplex PCR; TCRdb keeps only in-frame clonotypes and omits some of them. The table has about 250,000 clones, 13% to 15% seen once. The data belong to a study of beta chain features in type 1 diabetes. Study observations and caveats: Possible PCR preference for shorter templates applied equally to patients and controls.

Germline V gene sequence: CDR1 MNHEY, CDR2 SVGAGI. The ends were cut back, 4 bases at V and 4 bases at J, with 9 bases in the middle. The CDR3 is 13 amino acids. The rearrangement links TRBV6-5 to TRBJ2-3; tentative D call: TRBD1 (6 bases). The sequenced material came from naive CD4+ T cells from blood. The source is a woman in her forties in good health. CDR3 DNA: TGTGCCAGCAGTTTCAGGGGCCCAGATACGCAGTATTTT. Protein sequence: CASSFRGPDTQYF.